This TCR beta chain originates from a study of shared clonotypes between healthy human individuals. Using immunoSEQ multiplex PCR, the repertoire was profiled, and TCRdb retains in-frame clones only, with some absent. The sample consists of millions of clones, roughly 96% of them appearing once. Germline V lookup: CDR1 SGHNT, CDR2 YYREEE (reference sequence). V was pared by 2 bases and J by 3 bases, with 8 bases between. This CDR3 has 14 residues. The TCR originated in a young man in good health. The J gene is TRBJ2-2, the V gene TRBV5-4, with D perhaps matching TRBD1 (6 bases). The sample was naive CD4+ T cells sorted from blood. Subset here: CD45RA+ positively selected. This chain's CDR3 is CASSFGQYTGELFF. The CDR3 nucleotides are TGTGCCAGCAGCTTCGGACAGTACACCGGGGAGCTGTTTTTT.